A selection of T cell receptor beta chains follows, all from one sample in a study of radiation and T cells in renal cell carcinoma. Assay used: immunoSEQ multiplex PCR; TCRdb lists only in-frame clones, some missing. The sample gives some 150,000 clones, less than 90% of which show up once; around a sixth is in the top ten. The starting material was blood, obtained from a patient whose treatment included radiotherapy and nephrectomy. These receptors were obtained from a woman aged 45-65 years with renal cell carcinoma. The CDR3 runs from the conserved cysteine through the conserved F or W. A D gene is named only where the DNA matches it firmly. The size field is filled for only some rows; it gives once, few, many or a size class.

CDR3 DNA: TGTGCCAGCAGCCTAGTGGGAGGGTACTCCAATGAGCAGTTCTTC
CDR3 protein: CASSLVGGYSNEQFF
clone size: once
V gene: TRBV9
J gene: TRBJ2-1
D gene: TRBD2

CDR3 DNA: TGTGCCAGCAGCTTGGGAGCAGGACCTGGAAACACCATATATTTT
CDR3 protein: CASSLGAGPGNTIYF
clone size: once
V gene: TRBV5-4
J gene: TRBJ1-3
D gene: -

CDR3 DNA: TGTGCCAGCAGCTATTCAGGCATCTCTGGAAACACCATATATTTT
CDR3 protein: CASSYSGISGNTIYF
clone size: -
V gene: TRBV7-2
J gene: TRBJ1-3
D gene: -

CDR3 DNA: TGTGCCAGCAGTATCGCTGGGGGCACAGATACGCAGTATTTT
CDR3 protein: CASSIAGGTDTQYF
clone size: few
V gene: TRBV6-4
J gene: TRBJ2-3
D gene: -

CDR3 DNA: TGTGCCAGCAGCGTCGGACAGGGTGGTAATGAAAAACTGTTTTTT
CDR3 protein: CASSVGQGGNEKLFF
clone size: -
V gene: TRBV5-4
J gene: TRBJ1-4
D gene: TRBD1

CDR3 DNA: TGCGCCAGCAGCATACCGGGACAGGGGGCTGATACGCAGTATTTT
CDR3 protein: CASSIPGQGADTQYF
clone size: -
V gene: TRBV5-1
J gene: TRBJ2-3
D gene: TRBD1

CDR3 DNA: TGTGCCAGCAGTTTCAGGGGGCCGCCGGGCTACACCTTC
CDR3 protein: CASSFRGPPGYTF
clone size: -
V gene: TRBV27
J gene: TRBJ1-2
D gene: TRBD1

CDR3 DNA: TGCGCCAGCAGCCAAGATCTCAGGACGAATCAGCCCCAGCATTTT
CDR3 protein: CASSQDLRTNQPQHF
clone size: -
V gene: TRBV4-3
J gene: TRBJ1-5
D gene: -

CDR3 DNA: TGTGCCAGCAGTTTTTCAGGCCCCGGGGGAAACACCATATATTTT
CDR3 protein: CASSFSGPGGNTIYF
clone size: -
V gene: TRBV28
J gene: TRBJ1-3
D gene: -

CDR3 DNA: TGTGCCAGCAGCTTATCCGGGGGGCAGAGCTATGGCTACACCTTC
CDR3 protein: CASSLSGGQSYGYTF
clone size: few
V gene: TRBV7-2
J gene: TRBJ1-2
D gene: -

CDR3 DNA: TGCGCCAGCAGCAGGGGGACAGTGAGGGACAATGAGCAGTTCTTC
CDR3 protein: CASSRGTVRDNEQFF
clone size: -
V gene: TRBV5-1
J gene: TRBJ2-1
D gene: TRBD1

CDR3 DNA: TGTGCCAGCAGTGACAGTTACTACGAGCAGTACTTC
CDR3 protein: CASSDSYYEQYF
clone size: -
V gene: TRBV6-5
J gene: TRBJ2-7
D gene: -

CDR3 DNA: TGTGCCATCAGTGAGTCAACCCTGGAGGAGCAGTACTTC
CDR3 protein: CAISESTLEEQYF
clone size: -
V gene: TRBV10-3
J gene: TRBJ2-7
D gene: -

CDR3 DNA: TGTGCCAGCAGCCGCCGCATGGCGGGCTCGGAATTCTTT
CDR3 protein: CASSRRMAGSEFF
clone size: -
V gene: TRBV5-6
J gene: TRBJ1-3
D gene: -

CDR3 DNA: TGTGCCAGCAGCTTGAGTATTAGGGCAGGGGGCACGAATGAGCAGTTCTTC
CDR3 protein: CASSLSIRAGGTNEQFF
clone size: -
V gene: TRBV5-4
J gene: TRBJ2-1
D gene: TRBD1

CDR3 DNA: TGTGCCAGCAGCCAATTCACAGATACGCAGTATTTT
CDR3 protein: CASSQFTDTQYF
clone size: -
V gene: TRBV5-6
J gene: TRBJ2-3
D gene: -

CDR3 DNA: TGTGCCAGCAGTTTACAGAAGGCCTACGAGCAGTACTTC
CDR3 protein: CASSLQKAYEQYF
clone size: -
V gene: TRBV28
J gene: TRBJ2-7
D gene: -

CDR3 DNA: TGTGCCAGCAGCTCTGGACAGCTTTATAACTATGGCTACACCTTC
CDR3 protein: CASSSGQLYNYGYTF
clone size: -
V gene: TRBV5-6
J gene: TRBJ1-2
D gene: -

CDR3 DNA: TGTGCCAGCAGCTCGACTAGCGGCGTTAGGGAGCAGTACTTC
CDR3 protein: CASSSTSGVREQYF
clone size: -
V gene: TRBV7-8
J gene: TRBJ2-7
D gene: TRBD2

CDR3 DNA: TGTGCCAGCAGTACAGCTAGCAATCAGCCCCAGCATTTT
CDR3 protein: CASSTASNQPQHF
clone size: few
V gene: TRBV2
J gene: TRBJ1-5
D gene: -

CDR3 DNA: TGTGCCTGGGAGGATGTAAGCACTGAAGCTTTCTTT
CDR3 protein: CAWEDVSTEAFF
clone size: few
V gene: TRBV30
J gene: TRBJ1-1
D gene: -

CDR3 DNA: TGTGCCAGCAGTTATGATAACACTGAAGCTTTCTTT
CDR3 protein: CASSYDNTEAFF
clone size: few
V gene: TRBV6-5
J gene: TRBJ1-1
D gene: -

CDR3 DNA: TGTGCCAGCAGCGTAGTGTCGAGCATGAACACTGAAGCTTTCTTT
CDR3 protein: CASSVVSSMNTEAFF
clone size: -
V gene: TRBV9
J gene: TRBJ1-1
D gene: -

CDR3 DNA: TGTGCCAGTAGTATATCGACAGGGTGGGAACAGCCCCAGCATTTT
CDR3 protein: CASSISTGWEQPQHF
clone size: -
V gene: TRBV19
J gene: TRBJ1-5
D gene: TRBD1

CDR3 DNA: TGTGCCAGCAGAGGGGACAGGGGGGATGAGCAGTTCTTC
CDR3 protein: CASRGDRGDEQFF
clone size: -
V gene: TRBV7-2
J gene: TRBJ2-1
D gene: TRBD1

CDR3 DNA: TGTGCCAGTAGTATACGGGGGGCGGGTACCGGGGAGCTGTTTTTT
CDR3 protein: CASSIRGAGTGELFF
clone size: -
V gene: TRBV19
J gene: TRBJ2-2
D gene: -

CDR3 DNA: TGTGCCAGCAGCCGTACCAGGGGATGGGCAGAGACCCAGTACTTC
CDR3 protein: CASSRTRGWAETQYF
clone size: -
V gene: TRBV9
J gene: TRBJ2-5
D gene: -

CDR3 DNA: TGTGCCAGCAGCCCCGGACAGAAGACAGATTTGAACACTGAAGCTTTCTTT
CDR3 protein: CASSPGQKTDLNTEAFF
clone size: -
V gene: TRBV7-2
J gene: TRBJ1-1
D gene: -

CDR3 DNA: TGTGCCAGCAGCTTAGGGGGACTGCAATACGAGCAGTACTTC
CDR3 protein: CASSLGGLQYEQYF
clone size: -
V gene: TRBV7-2
J gene: TRBJ2-7
D gene: -

CDR3 DNA: TGTGCCAGCAGCCAGAACACCGGGACTAGCGGGACCCAGTACTTC
CDR3 protein: CASSQNTGTSGTQYF
clone size: -
V gene: TRBV4-2
J gene: TRBJ2-5
D gene: TRBD2

CDR3 DNA: TGCGCCAGCAGCCAAGATCGAGGGTCGGGAAACACCATATATTTT
CDR3 protein: CASSQDRGSGNTIYF
clone size: -
V gene: TRBV4-3
J gene: TRBJ1-3
D gene: -

CDR3 DNA: TGTGCCAGCAGCTTTCAGACAGGGGACGAGCAGTACTTC
CDR3 protein: CASSFQTGDEQYF
clone size: -
V gene: TRBV7-8
J gene: TRBJ2-7
D gene: TRBD1

CDR3 DNA: TGTGCCTGGAGTTCGGGAGTCATAACGGGGGAGCTGTTTTTT
CDR3 protein: CAWSSGVITGELFF
clone size: -
V gene: TRBV30
J gene: TRBJ2-2
D gene: -

CDR3 DNA: TGTGCCAGTAGTATAGAAGCGGGGACGAACACCGGGGAGCTGTTTTTT
CDR3 protein: CASSIEAGTNTGELFF
clone size: -
V gene: TRBV19
J gene: TRBJ2-2
D gene: TRBD2

CDR3 DNA: TGTGCCAGCAGCGAGGACTCTAGATCCTATAATTCACCCCTCCACTTT
CDR3 protein: CASSEDSRSYNSPLHF
clone size: -
V gene: TRBV5-4
J gene: TRBJ1-6
D gene: -

CDR3 DNA: TGTGCCAGCAGCTCCCAGCGACTAGCGGGGAATGAGCAGTTCTTC
CDR3 protein: CASSSQRLAGNEQFF
clone size: -
V gene: TRBV7-2
J gene: TRBJ2-1
D gene: TRBD2

CDR3 DNA: TGTGCCAGCAGTTTGTTCAGGGACTATGGCTACACCTTC
CDR3 protein: CASSLFRDYGYTF
clone size: -
V gene: TRBV28
J gene: TRBJ1-2
D gene: -